The entry that follows covers one T cell receptor beta chain sequence. It was across several immunoSEQ plates that each subset's genomic DNA was evenly split. The assay was immunoSEQ multiplex PCR, and TCRdb's table has in-frame clones only and misses some. The table records about 2.1 million clones, roughly 91% of them present only once. CD8 cells classed as naive were CD45RO-negative and positively selected for CCR7, excluding terminally differentiated effector memory CD45RA+ cells. Germline lookup yields CDR1 SEHNR and CDR2 FQNEAQ (reference sequence). V lost 4 bases and J lost 8; bases outside the gene matches: 13. The CDR3 sequence is 16 residues long. This entry is derived from a study of shared clonotypes between healthy human individuals.

The chain recombines TRBV7-9 with TRBJ1-4; 7 positions agree with TRBD1. The receptor was isolated from a young man in good health. Some clones in this sample may be carry-over from other donors' samples. The sample comprised naive CD8+ T cells from PBMCs. The CDR3 sequence: CASSSGGKDLGEKLFF. DNA of the CDR3: TGTGCCAGCAGCTCAGGGGGGAAGGACTTAGGGGAAAAACTGTTTTTT.